This entry features one T cell receptor (beta chain) sequence. Its cognate antigen is unknown. Sequencing used immunoSEQ multiplex PCR; TCRdb keeps in-frame clones, though not all of them. The table lists about 190,000 clones, roughly 93% of them singletons. This CDR3 comprises 15 residues. Between the trimmed V and J ends, which lost 2 bases and 7 bases, there was a span of 14 bases. Germline values: CDR1 SGHVS, CDR2 FQNEAQ. This entry belongs to a study of T cell responses to AZD1222 COVID-19 vaccine. About the research overall: Pooled samples include second doses given at about 4 or 12 weeks.

General study findings and limits: The donor group comprised mostly white British people and more females; the analysis possibly underestimated clonal diversity. Baseline seropositivity occurred in only a handful of AZD1222 recipients.

Sequencing used peripheral blood, obtained on day 0 of AZD1222 vaccination. The chain is built from TRBV7-8 and TRBJ1-4, with D maybe TRBD1 (6 bases). The clonotype comes from an adult in good health. The CDR3 nucleotides are TGTGCCAGCAGCTTAAACAGGGCAGAAGTTGAAAAACTGTTTTTT. As protein: CASSLNRAEVEKLFF.